The T cell receptor (beta chain) described here comes from a study of T cell repertoires in cytomegalovirus infection. On the study more broadly: CMV epitopes, recently identified HLA-C-restricted and well-studied HLA-B-restricted, were used. Indications of both CMV infection and matching HLA type were provided by public TCR beta signatures. Findings of the study overall: The cumulative frequency of public TCR beta families distinguished individuals who carried CMV together with the relevant HLA. In two of eight donors, the top clonotype was HLA-C-restricted CMV-specific.

In TCRdb, the reads were re-called with MiXCR into one record per CDR3 protein. The sample carries about 110,000 distinct CDR3 sequences, approximately 45% recorded once. In regard to this clonotype: Its antigen is not identified.

This CDR3 region has 19 residues. V was clipped by 5 bases and J by 6 bases; unmatched bases: 20. Germline CDR1 reads SEHNR; CDR2 reads FQNEAQ (reference sequence). V is TRBV7-9 and J is TRBJ2-2, with 8 bases lining up with TRBD2. This specimen consisted of CD8+ T cells from cultured PBMCs, obtained from culture after CMV antigen stimulation. The TCR was taken from a human donor in good health (CMV status not recorded). Some clones in this sample may be carry-over from other donors' samples. CDR3 in amino acids: CASSPYSWVSGEVAGELFF. The CDR3 bases are TGTGCCAGCAGCCCCTATTCGTGGGTTAGCGGGGAAGTCGCCGGGGAGCTGTTTTTT.